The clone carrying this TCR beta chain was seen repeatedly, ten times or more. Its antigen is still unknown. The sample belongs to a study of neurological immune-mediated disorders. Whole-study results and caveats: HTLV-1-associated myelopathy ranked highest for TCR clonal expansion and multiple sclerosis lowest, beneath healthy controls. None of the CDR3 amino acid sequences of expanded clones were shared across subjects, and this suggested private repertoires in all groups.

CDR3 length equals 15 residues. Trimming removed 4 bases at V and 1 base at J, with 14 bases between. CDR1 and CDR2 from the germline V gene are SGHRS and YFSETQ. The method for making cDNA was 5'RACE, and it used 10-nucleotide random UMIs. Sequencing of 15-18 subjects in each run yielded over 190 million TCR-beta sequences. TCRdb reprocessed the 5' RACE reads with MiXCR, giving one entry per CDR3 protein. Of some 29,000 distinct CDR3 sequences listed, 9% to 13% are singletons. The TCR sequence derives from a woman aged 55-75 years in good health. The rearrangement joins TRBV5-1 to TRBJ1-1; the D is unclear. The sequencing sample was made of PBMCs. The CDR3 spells CASSPRAGSNTEAFF. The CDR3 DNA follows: TGCGCCAGCAGCCCCCGCGCAGGATCGAACACTGAAGCTTTCTTT.